The 12 T cell receptor beta chains reported below all come from one sample, sequenced in a study of blood T cell repertoires in COVID-19. Measured with immunoSEQ multiplex PCR; TCRdb has only the in-frame clones, and not every one. The sample has roughly 160,000 clones; approximately 91% are singletons. The sequencing input was peripheral blood. These receptors all stem from a man between 18 and 35 years old with acute or convalescent COVID-19.

The gene calls are TRBV5-6 and TRBJ1-4, with D tentatively TRBD1 (5 bases). Germline loops: CDR1 SGHDT, CDR2 YYEEEE. V lost 3 bases to trimming and J lost 5 bases, with 14 bases between them. There are 15 residues in the CDR3. DNA of the CDR3: TGTGCCAGCAGCTCGGCCCAGGGATGGAATGAAAAACTGTTTTTT. This encodes CASSSAQGWNEKLFF.

The gene calls are TRBV10-3 and TRBJ1-5; TRBD1 aligns across 7 bases. Unmatched junction bases numbered 4, after V lost 4 bases and J lost 4 bases. CDR1 and CDR2 (germline): ENHRY, SYGVKD. The CDR3 has 14 amino acids. This CDR3 reads CAISVTDRNQPQHF. In DNA, the CDR3 is TGTGCCATCAGTGTGACGGACAGGAATCAGCCCCAGCATTTT.

Here the CDR3 DNA reads TGTGCCAGCAGGGGACAGGGTAAGAACGAGCAGTACTTC. Residues: CASRGQGKNEQYF. The chain carries TRBV6-5 and TRBJ2-7; 9 bases are shared with TRBD1. Germline CDR1 MNHEY, CDR2 SVGAGI. V gave up 6 bases and J gave up 5 bases; unmatched junction bases: 5. The CDR3 length is 13 residues.

The V and J genes are TRBV6-5 and TRBJ2-7, with D perhaps TRBD1 (6 bases). The ends were cut back, 6 bases at V and 3 bases at J, with 15 bases in the middle. CDR3 size: 14 residues. Germline-derived CDR1 and CDR2 are MNHEY and SVGAGI. The CDR3 DNA sequence: TGTGCCAGCAGACCCCAGACAGGCGACTACGAGCAGTACTTC. It codes for CASRPQTGDYEQYF.

For this clone: The germline gene is not matched at one end of the junction; a read error may be the cause. The CDR3 loop is CASRLGQQVVEKLFF. CDR3 in DNA: TGTGCCAGCAGATTAGGACAACAGGTTGTCGAAAAACTGTTTTTT. The genes are TRBV11-2 and TRBJ1-4; D might be TRBD1 (5 bases). Germline loops: CDR1 SGHAT, CDR2 FQNNGV. The CDR3 loop spans 15 amino acids.

This chain joins TRBV24-1 and TRBJ1-1; weak D call: TRBD1 (6 bases). V lost 4 bases, J lost 1 base, and 9 bases lay in between. From germline, CDR1 is KGHDR and CDR2 SFDVKD. The CDR3 length is 14 residues. The CDR3 loop reads CATSETGPNTEAFF. DNA for the CDR3: TGTGCCACCAGTGAAACAGGGCCGAACACTGAAGCTTTCTTT.

The chain has TRBV27 and TRBJ1-4, with 7 bases fitting TRBD1. The germline CDR1 and CDR2 sequences are MNHEY and SMNVEV (reference sequence). CDR3 length: 13 amino acids. J was trimmed by 7 bases and V by 6 bases; bases with no gene match: 5. CDR3 bases: TGTGCCAGCAGCCGACAGGGTTCTGAAAAACTGTTTTTT. This encodes CASSRQGSEKLFF. Variable domain in full (rest from reference TRBV27 and TRBJ1-4): EAQVTQNPRYLITVTGKKLTVTCSQNMNHEYMSWYRQDPGLGLRQIYYSMNVEVTDKGDVPEGYKVSRKEKRNFPLILESPSPNQTSLYFCASSRQGSEKLFFGSGTQLSVL.

This clone has only one observation. The chain has TRBV2 and TRBJ1-2; no clear D gene. Germline values: CDR1 SNHLY, CDR2 FYNNEI. CDR3 size: 13 residues. The ends were cut back, 3 bases at V and 2 bases at J, with 7 bases in the middle. This CDR3 reads CASSEKPNYGYTF. CDR3 sequence (DNA): TGTGCCAGCAGTGAGAAGCCAAACTATGGCTACACCTTC.

The rearrangement joins TRBV11-2 to TRBJ2-7; the match to TRBD2 covers 7 bases. The CDR3 contains 15 residues. Germline V gene data show CDR1 as SGHAT and CDR2 as FQNNGV. With V trimmed by 5 bases and J by 3 bases, 10 bases remained unmatched. In DNA, the CDR3 is TGTGCCAGCAGCCCGGTCGGGGGGACCATCTACGAGCAGTACTTC. It translates to CASSPVGGTIYEQYF.

This chain links TRBV5-4 with TRBJ1-2; 7 bases map to TRBD1. Germline V gives CDR1 SGHNT, CDR2 YYREEE (reference sequence). V shed 10 bases and J 4 bases; nucleotides not matched to a gene: 13. CDR3 size: 14 residues. The DNA of the CDR3 is TGTGCCCTGGGCGGGCAACAGGGGCCCTATGGCTACACCTTC. It is translated as CALGGQQGPYGYTF.

The chain joins TRBV7-2 to TRBJ1-5; D is undetermined. This CDR3 is 14 amino acids long. Germline assignment: CDR1 SGHTA and CDR2 FQGNSA. The V end lost 5 bases, the J end lost 1 base, and 9 bases lay between the germline ends. CDR3 loop: CASSGSRSNQPQHF. In DNA form, the CDR3 reads TGTGCCAGCAGCGGCTCGAGGAGCAATCAGCCCCAGCATTTT.

This rearrangement joins TRBV7-9 to TRBJ2-1; 12 positions agree with TRBD2. Germline V gene sequence: CDR1 SEHNR, CDR2 FQNEAQ (reference sequence). The CDR3 runs 16 residues. The trim removed 7 bases at V and 1 base at J, leaving 5 bases unmatched. The CDR3 reads CASKPGLAGSYNEQFF. CDR3 bases: TGTGCCAGCAAACCGGGACTAGCGGGTTCCTACAATGAGCAGTTCTTC.